What follows are 13 T cell receptor beta chains derived from one specimen sequenced in a study of shared clonotypes between healthy human individuals. Only in-frame clones appear in the TCRdb table, and some are missing; sequencing was by immunoSEQ multiplex PCR. Among roughly 2,000,000 clones, approximately 94% were seen once, and the ten largest hold approximately 1.2%. CD8 cells regarded as naive lacked CD45RO, were positively chosen for CCR7, and omitted terminally differentiated effector memory CD45RA+ cells. Sample: naive CD8+ T cells sorted from blood. The source is a man aged 18 to 29 in good health.

V gene TRBV9 combines with J gene TRBJ2-3, with a tentative D call TRBD1 (5 bases). V shed 0 bases and J shed 5 bases, with 7 bases lying between them. This CDR3 contains 13 residues. The germline gives CDR1 SGDLS, CDR2 YYNGEE. The DNA for the CDR3 is TGTGCCAGCAGCGTAGGACAGATAGATACGCAGTATTTT. This encodes CASSVGQIDTQYF.

V gene TRBV11-2 combines with J gene TRBJ2-1; no clear D. This CDR3 region has 14 residues. The V and J ends lost 0 bases and 6 bases respectively, with 9 bases between them. CDR1 and CDR2 from the germline V gene are SGHAT and FQNNGV. The CDR3 protein is CASSLEPSSNEQFF. The CDR3 coding sequence is TGTGCCAGCAGCTTAGAGCCCTCCAGCAATGAGCAGTTCTTC.

The chain uses TRBV27 and TRBJ2-3; 10 positions match TRBD2. CDR1 and CDR2 (germline): MNHEY, SMNVEV (reference sequence). Trimming took 4 bases from V and 4 from J; bases not matched to a gene: 5. CDR3 length equals 15 residues. CDR3: CASSSATSGSDTQYF. CDR3 sequence (DNA): TGTGCCAGCAGTTCCGCGACTAGCGGGTCAGATACGCAGTATTTT.

As regards this clone: Other DNA sequences of this sample code for an identical CDR3. The chain employs TRBV5-6 and TRBJ2-7; no firm D call. The CDR3 contains 13 residues. Trimming shortened V by 2 bases and J by 1 base, and 7 bases separated the two germline ends. Looked up from germline, CDR1 is SGHDT and CDR2 is YYEEEE. CDR3 nucleotide sequence: TGTGCCAGCAGCTTTACCTCATCCTACGAGCAGTACTTC. Protein product: CASSFTSSYEQYF. The whole variable domain, remainder taken from reference TRBV5-6 and TRBJ2-7, is DAGVTQSPTHLIKTRGQQVTLRCSPKSGHDTVSWYQQALGQGPQFIFQYYEEEERQRGNFPDRFSGHQFPNYSSELNVNALLLGDSALYLCASSFTSSYEQYFGPGTRLTVT.

In the case of this clone: Different DNA sequences within this sample yield the same CDR3. The V gene is TRBV19, the J gene TRBJ2-7, with D possibly called TRBD1 or TRBD2 (6 bases each). In germline, CDR1 is LNHDA, CDR2 SQIVND (reference sequence). Trimming took off 6 bases at V and 3 bases at J, with 12 bases between the two ends. This CDR3 has 13 residues. The CDR3 bases are TGTGCCAGTAGCATCGGGGGCCTCTACGAGCAGTACTTC. This codes for CASSIGGLYEQYF.

The chain uses TRBV6-1 and TRBJ2-1, with D possibly TRBD1 on 5 matching bases. The CDR3 loop spans 13 amino acids. V was cut by 8 bases and J by 3 bases, with 11 bases left in between. In germline, CDR1 is MNHNS, CDR2 SASEGT. The chain's CDR3 is CASLTTDYNEQFF. CDR3 nucleotides: TGTGCCAGCCTAACGACAGACTACAATGAGCAGTTCTTC.

This chain links TRBV5-1 with TRBJ2-7, with a possible D match to TRBD1 (5 bases). V lost 4 bases and J 3 bases, leaving 17 bases between the germline ends. The CDR3 is made up of 15 amino acids. Germline CDR1 SGHRS, CDR2 YFSETQ. The CDR3 DNA reads TGCGCCAGCAGCCCCAGGGAAGGATCCTACTACGAGCAGTACTTC. Translating it yields CASSPREGSYYEQYF.

V gene TRBV6-1 combines with J gene TRBJ2-7; TRBD2 is a possible D gene (5 bases). The CDR3 is 15 residues long. The germline V and J ends were trimmed by 2 bases and 0 bases, with 11 bases remaining between them. Germline V gene data show CDR1 as MNHNS and CDR2 as SASEGT. The CDR3 region has the DNA TGTGCCAGCAGTGAATCCACGGGGATCTCCTACGAGCAGTACTTC. It encodes CASSESTGISYEQYF.

The chain employs TRBV6-1 and TRBJ1-1; D is possibly TRBD1 (6 bases). Between the trimmed V and J ends, which lost 3 bases and 2 bases, there was a span of 13 bases. Germline CDR1 reads MNHNS; CDR2 reads SASEGT. There are 15 residues in the CDR3. In DNA form, the CDR3 reads TGTGCCAGCAGTGATGTCTGGGACACCAACACTGAAGCTTTCTTT. The encoded protein is CASSDVWDTNTEAFF.

The chain links TRBV29-1 to TRBJ2-7; TRBD1 might be the D (5 bases). Deletions cut 7 bases from V and 3 bases from J, with 13 bases between. This CDR3 has 12 residues. Germline V CDR1 and CDR2: SQVTM, ANQGSEA. DNA of the CDR3: TGCAGCGCCGGAGCAGGGTTCTACGAGCAGTACTTC. It is translated as CSAGAGFYEQYF.

Details on this clone: The sample carries other DNA sequences with the same CDR3. J is TRBJ2-7 and V is TRBV29-1, with 11 bases that match TRBD1. V gave up 1 base and J gave up 2 bases; unmatched junction bases: 1. This CDR3 region has 14 residues. Germline CDR1 is SQVTM and CDR2 is ANQGSEA. This CDR3 is CSVEGTGGPYEQYF. The DNA for the CDR3 is TGCAGCGTTGAAGGGACAGGGGGCCCCTACGAGCAGTACTTC.

The chain uses TRBV28 and TRBJ2-7, with D possibly TRBD2 on 6 matching bases. Trimming pared 1 base from V and 0 bases from J, leaving 7 bases between. CDR3 length: 14 residues. CDR1 is MDHEN, CDR2 SYDVKM, per germline. Here the CDR3 DNA reads TGTGCCAGCAGTTTATTAGCGGACTCCTACGAGCAGTACTTC. Translated, it gives CASSLLADSYEQYF.

The chain combines TRBV6-5 with TRBJ1-2; a possible D gene is TRBD1 (5 bases). The CDR3 runs 15 residues. The ends were cut back, 6 bases at V and 7 bases at J, with 21 bases in the middle. CDR1 is MNHEY and CDR2 is SVGAGI in the germline V gene. The CDR3 DNA is TGTGCCAGCAGCCAGAGTTGGGAGACAGCGCCTGGCTACACCTTC. Its translation is CASSQSWETAPGYTF.